This TCR beta chain is drawn from a study of T cell repertoires and Cas9 in healthy adults. The wider study: Characterization of SpCas9-reactive CD4 and CD8 T cells covered multi-effector potency, cytotoxicity and lineage. Study conclusions and caveats: In vitro, SpCas9-reactive Tregs were reported to curb effector T cell proliferation and function.

The assay was immunoSEQ multiplex PCR, and TCRdb's table has in-frame clones only and misses some. The sample has some 15,000 clones, approximately 89% seen once. This clone was seen only once. What it binds is unknown. A read error may produce the germline difference seen at one junction end. This CDR3 comprises 13 residues. Germline CDR1 and CDR2: SGHNT and YENEEA. This chain uses TRBV11-3 with TRBJ1-2; no definite D call. This TCR came from a human donor in good health. Input material: Tregs (CD4+, CD25+, CD127-, CD137-, CD154-) from PBMCs; culture status not recorded. The CDR3 sequence: CASSRTRDYGCTF. The CDR3 nucleotides are TGTGCCAGCAGCCGCACAAGAGACTATGGCTGCACCTTC.